This passage covers 8 T cell receptor beta chains from one sample sequenced in a study of blood T cell repertoires in COVID-19. Using immunoSEQ multiplex PCR, the repertoire was profiled, and TCRdb retains in-frame clones only, with some absent. This sample has roughly 86,000 clones, with 70% to 90% found just once. The sequenced sample was peripheral blood. The receptors come from an elderly woman with COVID-19, enrolled during active disease.

V usage is TRBV18 and J usage is TRBJ2-1, with 11 bases matching TRBD2. CDR1 KGHSH and CDR2 LQKENI come from the germline V gene. The CDR3 loop spans 17 amino acids. Losses at the gene ends were 6 bases for V and 3 bases for J; bases not matched to a gene: 10. As DNA, the CDR3 is TGTGCCAGCTCGTCCACTAGCGGGAGTTGGTTCTACAATGAGCAGTTCTTC. Its protein is CASSSTSGSWFYNEQFF.

The gene calls are TRBV29-1 and TRBJ2-4; D perhaps matches TRBD2 (6 bases). The V end was cut by 4 bases, the J end by 1 base, with 17 bases between. CDR1 SQVTM and CDR2 ANQGSEA come from the germline V gene. The CDR3 length is 16 residues. DNA of the CDR3: TGCAGCGTTGGACCGTTGCCGGGGGAGGCCAAAAACATTCAGTACTTC. This translates into CSVGPLPGEAKNIQYF.

The chain employs TRBV29-1 and TRBJ1-1; D not resolved. The V gene lost 7 bases and the J gene lost 1 base, with 13 bases spanning the gap. Per germline, CDR1 SQVTM and CDR2 ANQGSEA. The CDR3 runs 13 residues. CDR3: CSAPTQPNTEAFF. CDR3 bases: TGCAGCGCCCCAACACAACCGAACACTGAAGCTTTCTTT.

The genes are TRBV6-2 or TRBV6-3 and TRBJ2-3, with TRBD1 identical over 7 bases. CDR1 and CDR2 from the germline V gene are MNHEY and SVGEGT. The CDR3 length is 12 residues. J gave up 10 bases and V 4 bases, and 5 bases lay outside the gene matches. As DNA, the CDR3 is TGTGCCAGCAGTTCCAGGACAGGACCGCAGTATTTT. Its protein product is CASSSRTGPQYF.

This clone was recorded a few times. The chain joins TRBV18 to TRBJ1-1; D not certain. The V and J ends lost 1 base and 3 bases respectively, with 6 bases between them. The length of the CDR3 is 13 residues. Germline V CDR1 and CDR2: KGHSH, LQKENI. CDR3 DNA: TGTGCCAGCTCACCACTGTATGACACTGAAGCTTTCTTT. It translates to CASSPLYDTEAFF.

V and J are TRBV19 and TRBJ1-5; 8 bases fit TRBD1. CDR3 length: 13 amino acids. J lost 11 bases, V lost 3 bases, and 6 bases had no gene match. Germline V gene sequence: CDR1 LNHDA, CDR2 SQIVND (reference sequence). CDR3 bases: TGTGCCAGTAGTATGGTGTGGGACAGGACCCAGCATTTT. It yields the protein CASSMVWDRTQHF.

This chain connects TRBV6-5 to TRBJ2-1; D may be TRBD2 (5 bases). The V gene lost 6 bases and the J gene lost 2 bases, with 14 bases spanning the gap. This CDR3 has 15 residues. Germline lookup yields CDR1 MNHEY and CDR2 SVGAGI. The CDR3 region has the DNA TGTGCCAGCAGCCCCGGGGTAGGTCCCTACAATGAGCAGTTCTTC. Its protein product is CASSPGVGPYNEQFF.

This clone was found once. The chain joins TRBV11-3 to TRBJ2-2, with TRBD2 identical over 8 bases. With 0 bases clipped from V and 13 bases from J, the junction kept 4 bases outside the gene matches. The CDR3 contains 13 residues. Germline V gives CDR1 SGHNT, CDR2 YENEEA. Here the CDR3 reads CASSLDGGASLFF. In DNA form, the CDR3 reads TGTGCCAGCAGCTTAGACGGGGGGGCGTCGCTGTTTTTT.